This T cell receptor beta chain was retrieved from a study of neurological immune-mediated disorders. Trimming cost V 5 bases and J 2 bases; bases outside gene matches: 4. The CDR3 length is 13 residues. The germline V gene has CDR1 SQVTM and CDR2 ANQGSEA. Many counts were recorded for this clonotype. Every sequencing run produced over 180 million TCR-beta sequences, and the sequences from any one run covered 15-18 subjects. MiXCR, applied by TCRdb to the 5' RACE reads, yields one record per CDR3 protein. The sample consists of roughly 76,000 distinct CDR3 sequences, less than 15% of them appearing once. The unsorted libraries were produced from 2 million PBMCs held at -80 C.

Sequenced material: PBMCs. The chain joins TRBV29-1 to TRBJ1-1, with 8 bases fitting TRBD1. This TCR came from a woman between 45 and 65 years old in good health. Here the CDR3 reads CSVRGTGNTEAFF. The CDR3 DNA reads TGCAGCGTTAGGGGGACAGGAAACACTGAAGCTTTCTTT.